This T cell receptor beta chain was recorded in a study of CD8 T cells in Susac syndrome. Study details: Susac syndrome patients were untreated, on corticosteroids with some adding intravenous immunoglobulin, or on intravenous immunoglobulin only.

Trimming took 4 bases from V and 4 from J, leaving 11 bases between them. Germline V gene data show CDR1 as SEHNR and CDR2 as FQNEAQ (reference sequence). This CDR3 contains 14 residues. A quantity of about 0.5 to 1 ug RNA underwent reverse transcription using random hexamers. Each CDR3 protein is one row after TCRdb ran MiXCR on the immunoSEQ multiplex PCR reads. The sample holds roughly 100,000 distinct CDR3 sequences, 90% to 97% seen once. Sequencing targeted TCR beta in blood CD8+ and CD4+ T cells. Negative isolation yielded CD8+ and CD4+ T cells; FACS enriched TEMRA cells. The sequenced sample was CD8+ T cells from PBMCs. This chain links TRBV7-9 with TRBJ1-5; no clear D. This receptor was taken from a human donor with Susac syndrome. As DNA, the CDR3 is TGTGCCAGCAGCTCCCCCGGCACTAATCAGCCCCAGCATTTT. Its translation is CASSSPGTNQPQHF.